This TCR beta chain is drawn from a study of blood T cell repertoires in COVID-19. Overall study: Both acute and convalescent COVID-19 samples were obtained from the United States, Italy and Spain. The analysed material was cDNA or gDNA that came from T cells, B-cell-depleted T cells, or PBMCs.

Some clones are missing from TCRdb's copy, which holds only in-frame ones; the method was immunoSEQ multiplex PCR. The sample lists about 140,000 clones; 70% to 80% were seen once. This receptor was taken from a woman of 80 years or more with active or convalescent COVID-19. Sequencing was carried out using peripheral blood.

CDR3 DNA sequence: TGTGCCAGCAGTTCAGAAGAGACCCAGTACTTC. Amino acid sequence: CASSSEETQYF. The V and J genes are TRBV7-9 and TRBJ2-5, with D unclear. Per the germline V gene, CDR1 is SEHNR and CDR2 is FQNEAQ (reference sequence). V lost 6 bases and J lost 3, with 5 bases in between. This CDR3 is built from 11 residues.